This T cell receptor (beta chain) emerged from a study of graft-versus-host responses after intestinal transplantation. With respect to this clone: What it recognizes is unknown.

Produced via immunoSEQ multiplex PCR; TCRdb's table is partial and in-frame only. In the table there are 50,000 to 75,000 clones, 90% to 95% of which are singletons. CDR1 is SGHKS, CDR2 YYEKEE, per germline (reference sequence). The CDR3 spans 13 residues. Between the trimmed V and J ends, which lost 3 bases and 0 bases, there was a span of 5 bases. The V call is TRBV5-5, the J call TRBJ2-3; no clear D gene. The TCR was taken from a human donor who was the organ donor for an intestinal transplant. The source material was unstimulated CD4+ T cells sorted from spleen or lymph node cells, sampled before transplant. The CDR3 region is CASSSWSTDTQYF. The CDR3 DNA is TGTGCCAGCAGCTCGTGGAGCACAGATACGCAGTATTTT.